The rows below give T cell receptor beta chains drawn from one sample of a study of blood T cell repertoires in COVID-19. This table comes from immunoSEQ multiplex PCR, and its TCRdb copy is limited to in-frame clones, with some not included. The sample consists of approximately 230,000 clones, about 91% of them appearing once. The sample was peripheral blood. Receptor source: a woman under 40 with COVID-19, enrolled during active disease. CDR3s include the opening cysteine and the closing phenylalanine or tryptophan. The order of the fields is D gene, clone size, V gene, J gene, CDR3 DNA, CDR3 protein. A D gene is named only where the DNA matches it firmly. Not all rows give a size; the values are once, few, many and, for expanded clones, a class.

>-|-|TRBV27|TRBJ1-5
TGTGCCAGCAGTTCGGCCCCAAACAGGGCCCTTAGCAATCAGCCCCAGCATTTT
CASSSAPNRALSNQPQHF
>-|-|TRBV10-3|TRBJ1-1
TGTGCCATCAGTGGGGCAGCGAACACTGAAGCTTTCTTT
CAISGAANTEAFF
>-|once|TRBV6-4|TRBJ2-1
TGTGCCAGCAGTGTTGAGGGGAGGAATGAGCAGTTCTTC
CASSVEGRNEQFF
>-|-|TRBV29-1|TRBJ1-1
TGCAGCGTAAGCCTCATGAACACTGAAGCTTTCTTT
CSVSLMNTEAFF
>-|-|TRBV28|TRBJ2-2
TGTGCCAGCAGAACAGGAGTTACGAACACCGGGGAGCTGTTTTTT
CASRTGVTNTGELFF
>-|-|TRBV5-4|TRBJ2-5
TGTGCCAGCAGCCCGGCGGGGGCCCGGGGGGAGACCCAGTACTTC
CASSPAGARGETQYF
>TRBD1|few|TRBV6-5|TRBJ2-5
TGTGCCAGCAGTTACGGGACAGGCCCCAGGACCCAGTACTTC
CASSYGTGPRTQYF
>-|-|TRBV4-3|TRBJ1-2
TGCGCCAGCAGTACTACCGGAGCTAACTATGGCTACACCTTC
CASSTTGANYGYTF
>TRBD1|-|TRBV2|TRBJ1-4
TGTGCCAGCCAGGGACAGCTTAATGAAAAACTGTTTTTT
CASQGQLNEKLFF
>-|-|TRBV6-5|TRBJ2-1
TGTGCCAGCAGTTACTCGGCGGATTCGGCCTACAATGAGCAGTTCTTC
CASSYSADSAYNEQFF
>TRBD2|few|TRBV7-2|TRBJ2-1
TGTGCCAGCAGCTCCTACGTAGCGGGTAAAAGGAATGAGCAGTTCTTC
CASSSYVAGKRNEQFF
>-|-|TRBV6-5|TRBJ1-5
TGTGCCAGCAGTCCAGACAGCAGCAATCAGCCCCAGCATTTT
CASSPDSSNQPQHF
>-|few|TRBV7-2|TRBJ1-1
TGTGCCAGCAGGCGTTCAGGGGAGACTGAAGCTTTCTTT
CASRRSGETEAFF
>-|-|TRBV6-5|TRBJ1-5
TGTGCCAGCAGTTACTCGAACAGTCCTGGCAATCAGCCCCAGCATTTT
CASSYSNSPGNQPQHF
>-|-|TRBV5-6|TRBJ1-2
TGTGCCAGCAGCTTGTGGGGGCCGGGTGGCTACACCTTC
CASSLWGPGGYTF
>-|-|TRBV29-1|TRBJ2-7
TGCAGCGCCCAAGGGGTCGGATCCTACGAGCAGTACTTC
CSAQGVGSYEQYF
>-|-|TRBV28|TRBJ2-7
TGTGCCACCGCCCACCGAGGTTTGACCTACGAGCAGTACTTC
CATAHRGLTYEQYF
>-|-|TRBV6-6|TRBJ2-7
TGTGCCAGCAGTTACTCGTACAGGGACTACGAGCAGTACTTC
CASSYSYRDYEQYF
>TRBD1|-|TRBV24-1|TRBJ1-2
TGTGCCACCAGTGAGCCCGGGACAGATAACTATGGCTACACCTTC
CATSEPGTDNYGYTF
>-|-|TRBV9|TRBJ1-1
TGTGCCAGCAGCCCCCAGGGATTAGGGAACACTGAAGCTTTCTTT
CASSPQGLGNTEAFF
>-|once|TRBV2|TRBJ1-2
TGTGCCAGCAGTGAGCCAGGTCGGGAGTATGGCTACACCTTC
CASSEPGREYGYTF
>TRBD2|-|TRBV7-2|TRBJ2-7
TGTGCCAGCAGCTTTTTTCGGGGGGACGAGCAGTACTTC
CASSFFRGDEQYF
>TRBD2|-|TRBV9|TRBJ2-1
TGTGCCAGCAGCGGCGGACTAGCAAGGACTCCAGATGAGCAGTTCTTC
CASSGGLARTPDEQFF
>-|-|TRBV3-1/TRBV3-2|TRBJ1-2
TGTGCCAGCAGCCAAGGTTCCAGCAGACTTTTCTATGGCTACACCTTC
CASSQGSSRLFYGYTF
>-|-|TRBV7-8|TRBJ2-1
TGTGCCAGCAGCTTACCACTAGCAGAAGGCGATGAGCAGTTCTTC
CASSLPLAEGDEQFF
>-|once|TRBV4-3|TRBJ2-3
TGCGCCAGCAGCCAAGATGAGGGAAGCACAGATACGCAGTATTTT
CASSQDEGSTDTQYF
>TRBD1|-|TRBV24-1|TRBJ1-5
TGTGCCACCAGTGACTTACGACAGGGGCCTTCCCTGAACGTACAAAGGCCCCAGCATTTT
CATSDLRQGPSLNVQRPQHF
>TRBD1|once|TRBV19|TRBJ1-1
TGTGCCAGTAGTATCCCCCCCGGGACAGGACAGAACACTGAAGCTTTCTTT
CASSIPPGTGQNTEAFF
>TRBD2|-|TRBV6-5|TRBJ2-5
TGTGCCAGCAGAACGGGAGGGGCGCCAGAGACCCAGTACTTC
CASRTGGAPETQYF
>-|-|TRBV28|TRBJ1-2
TGTGCCAGCCGTAAACCAGGGTCAAAGCGGGATGGCTACACCTTC
CASRKPGSKRDGYTF
>TRBD1|-|TRBV7-2|TRBJ2-7
TGTGCCAGCAGCTTATACCCCCGGGACAGCGAGCAGTACTTC
CASSLYPRDSEQYF
>-|-|TRBV30|TRBJ2-3
TGTGCCTGGAGTGTGGGTCTCCGACTCACAGATACGCAGTATTTT
CAWSVGLRLTDTQYF
>-|-|TRBV11-2|TRBJ2-4
TGTGCCAGCAGCCCGGGACACGCCATTCAGTACTTC
CASSPGHAIQYF